This T cell receptor beta chain came from a study of T-cell reconstitution after alpha-beta-depleted transplantation in children. Broader study findings: About two months after transplant, alpha-beta T cells reportedly came from several hundred expanded graft clones. T-cell counts and diversity were attributed mostly to newly produced T cells one year after transplant.

The V and J ends lost 0 bases and 8 bases, in that order; junction bases with no gene match: 6. This CDR3 comprises 16 residues. Germline assignment: CDR1 SGDLS and CDR2 YYNGEE. Construction of the TCRbeta library involved unique molecular identifiers. MiXCR, run by TCRdb on the PCR reads, gives a single entry per CDR3 protein. The sample includes around 300,000 distinct CDR3 sequences, 10% of them seen just once. This clonotype was counted a few times. Its target is unknown. The source is a boy less than two years old with acute myeloid leukemia, due to receive a stem cell transplant. The material was PBMCs, obtained before TCRalphabeta/CD19-depleted stem cell transplant. The chain has TRBV9 and TRBJ2-1; TRBD2 matches at 12 bases. CDR3 nucleotides: TGTGCCAGCAGCGTAGGACTAGCGGGAGTAGGCGATGAGCAGTTCTTC. Its protein product is CASSVGLAGVGDEQFF.